This T cell receptor (beta chain) was obtained from a study of OX40 agonist ivuxolimab in advanced cancers. Study-wide background: Hepatocellular carcinoma, melanoma, renal cell or head and neck cancer occurred in dose-escalation patients. Study results and limitations: Still undetermined is the antigen specificity of the expanded peripheral T cells. The study observed clonal expansion of CD4+ and CD8+ blood T cells by week 6 at 0.1 to 3.0 mg/kg.

Samples of blood were obtained at baseline, on cycle 4 day 1, and on cycle 7 day 1. The protocol was immunoSEQ multiplex PCR, while the TCRdb copy is restricted to in-frame clones and leaves out a portion. The table shows 85,000 to 100,000 clones, with more than 80% occurring only once. This CDR3 comprises 17 residues. The J segment lost 6 bases and the V segment lost 6 bases, leaving 16 bases of the junction unmatched. Germline CDR1 and CDR2: SNHLY and FYNNEI. This clone was observed a single time. As yet, its antigen is unknown. The TCR originated in an adult with an advanced solid tumor such as melanoma, head and neck, liver or kidney cancer. The starting material was CD4+ or CD8+ T cells sorted from blood, obtained in a trial of the OX40 agonist ivuxolimab. The rearrangement links TRBV2 to TRBJ1-1; TRBD1 agrees at 10 bases. This chain's CDR3 is CASRQLRGQGGVSEAFF. In DNA, the CDR3 is TGTGCCAGCAGACAACTCCGTGGACAGGGGGGAGTTTCTGAAGCTTTCTTT.